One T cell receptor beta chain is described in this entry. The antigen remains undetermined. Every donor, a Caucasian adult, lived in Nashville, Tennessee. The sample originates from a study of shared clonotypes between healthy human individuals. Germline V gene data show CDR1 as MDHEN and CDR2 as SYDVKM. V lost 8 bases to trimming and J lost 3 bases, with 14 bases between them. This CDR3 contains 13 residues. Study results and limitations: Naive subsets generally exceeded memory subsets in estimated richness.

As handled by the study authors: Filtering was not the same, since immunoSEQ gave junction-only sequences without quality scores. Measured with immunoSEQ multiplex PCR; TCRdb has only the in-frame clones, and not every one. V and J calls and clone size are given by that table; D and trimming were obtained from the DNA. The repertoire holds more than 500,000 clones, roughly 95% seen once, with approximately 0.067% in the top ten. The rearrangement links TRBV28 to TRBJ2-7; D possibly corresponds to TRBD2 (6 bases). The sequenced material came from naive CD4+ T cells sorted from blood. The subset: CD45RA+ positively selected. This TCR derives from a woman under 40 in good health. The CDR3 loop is CASHPIGSYEQYF. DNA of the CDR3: TGTGCCAGCCACCCGATCGGGAGCTACGAGCAGTACTTC.